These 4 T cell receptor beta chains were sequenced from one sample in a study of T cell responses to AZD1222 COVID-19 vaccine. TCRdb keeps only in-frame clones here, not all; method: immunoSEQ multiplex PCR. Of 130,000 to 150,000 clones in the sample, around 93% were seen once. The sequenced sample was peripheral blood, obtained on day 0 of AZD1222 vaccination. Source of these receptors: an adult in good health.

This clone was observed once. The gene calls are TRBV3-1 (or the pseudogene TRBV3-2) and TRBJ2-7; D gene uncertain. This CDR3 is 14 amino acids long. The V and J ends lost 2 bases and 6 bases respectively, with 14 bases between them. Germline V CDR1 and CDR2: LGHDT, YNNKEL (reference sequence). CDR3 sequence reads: CASSQQMTQREQYF. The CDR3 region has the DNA TGTGCCAGCAGCCAACAGATGACACAACGCGAGCAGTACTTC.

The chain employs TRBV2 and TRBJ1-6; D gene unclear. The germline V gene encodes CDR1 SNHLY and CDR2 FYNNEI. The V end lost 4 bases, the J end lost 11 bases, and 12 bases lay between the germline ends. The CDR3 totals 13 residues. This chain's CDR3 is CASSGPGLTPLHF. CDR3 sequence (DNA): TGTGCCAGCAGTGGTCCGGGCCTCACACCCCTCCACTTT.

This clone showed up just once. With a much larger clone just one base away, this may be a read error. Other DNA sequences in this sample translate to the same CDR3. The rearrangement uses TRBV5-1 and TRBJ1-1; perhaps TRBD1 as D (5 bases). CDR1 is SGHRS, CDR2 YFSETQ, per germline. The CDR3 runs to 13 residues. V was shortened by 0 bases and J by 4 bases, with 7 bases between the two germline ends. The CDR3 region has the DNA TGCGCCAGCAGCTTGGGAGGGGCCACTGAAGCTTTCTTT. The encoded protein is CASSLGGATEAFF.

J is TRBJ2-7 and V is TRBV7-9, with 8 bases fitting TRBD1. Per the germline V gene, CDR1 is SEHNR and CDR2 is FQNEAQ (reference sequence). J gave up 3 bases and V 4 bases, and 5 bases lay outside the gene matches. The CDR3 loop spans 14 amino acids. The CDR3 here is CASSSGQGGYEQYF. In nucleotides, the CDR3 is TGTGCCAGCAGCTCCGGACAGGGAGGCTACGAGCAGTACTTC.